A single sample is the source of the 27 T cell receptor beta chains below, sequenced in a study of blood T cell repertoires in COVID-19. Clones were read by immunoSEQ multiplex PCR, and TCRdb kept only the in-frame ones, dropping some. Of 210,000 or so clones in the sample, about nine tenths were seen once. Source material: peripheral blood. The source is a woman aged 45-60 years with acute or convalescent COVID-19.

The V and J genes are TRBV4-3 and TRBJ1-5; TRBD1 matches 12 bases. V was pared by 4 bases and J by 7 bases, with 8 bases of the junction left unmatched. The germline CDR1 and CDR2 sequences are LGHNA and YSLEER. This CDR3 contains 16 residues. The DNA of the CDR3 is TGCGCCAGCAGCCTTGGGACAGGGGGCAAAAACCAGCCCCAGCATTTT. Translating gives CASSLGTGGKNQPQHF.

V usage is TRBV6-2 or TRBV6-3 and J usage is TRBJ1-2, with D possibly TRBD1 on 6 matching bases. The CDR3 covers 14 residues. Per the germline V gene, CDR1 is MNHEY and CDR2 is SVGEGT. V was cut by 2 bases and J by 4 bases, with 11 bases left in between. CDR3 DNA: TGTGCCAGCAGTTACCAACCGGACAGCTATGGCTACACCTTC. Translation gives CASSYQPDSYGYTF.

Regarding this clone: An end of the junction differs from the germline gene, which may be a read error. Other DNA variants within this sample encode the same CDR3. The chain couples TRBV6-2 or TRBV6-3 to TRBJ2-7; 8 bases are shared with TRBD1. Germline CDR1 and CDR2: MNHEY and SVGEGT. This CDR3 contains 15 residues. The CDR3 spells CASSSGGQDRYEQYF. CDR3 coding DNA: TGTGCCAGCAGTTCCGGGGGACAGGACCGCTACGAGCAGTATTTC.

The genes are TRBV5-1 and TRBJ2-1; the match to TRBD2 covers 11 bases. Germline V CDR1 and CDR2: SGHRS, YFSETQ. This CDR3 is 15 amino acids long. V lost 0 bases, J lost 10 bases, and 6 bases stayed unmatched. In DNA form, the CDR3 reads TGCGCCAGCAGCTTGGCCGGGACTAGCGGAGGGGAGCAGTTCTTC. This encodes CASSLAGTSGGEQFF.

The genes are TRBV30 and TRBJ1-2, with 7 nucleotides matching TRBD1. With V trimmed by 1 base and J by 6 bases, 2 bases remained unmatched. CDR1 is GTSNPN, CDR2 SVGIG, per germline (reference sequence). There are 12 residues in the CDR3. The CDR3 sequence: CAWSDTGDGYTF. For the CDR3, the DNA is TGTGCCTGGAGTGATACAGGGGATGGCTACACCTTC. The full variable domain, with the rest looked up from reference TRBV30 and TRBJ1-2, is SQTIHQWPATLVQPVGSPLSLECTVEGTSNPNLYWYRQAAGRGLQLLFYSVGIGQISSEVPQNLSASRPQDRQFILSSKKLLLSDSGFYLCAWSDTGDGYTFGSGTRLTVV.

The rearrangement links TRBV29-1 to TRBJ1-2; 7 nucleotides align to TRBD1. Germline CDR1 and CDR2: SQVTM and ANQGSEA. Unmatched junction bases numbered 7, after V lost 2 bases and J lost 4 bases. The CDR3 runs to 14 residues. The CDR3 loop is CSVEMQGVGYGYTF. CDR3 nucleotides: TGCAGCGTTGAAATGCAGGGGGTAGGCTATGGCTACACCTTC.

The chain combines TRBV6-1 with TRBJ2-3, with 11 bases aligning to TRBD2. This CDR3 spans 17 amino acids. The J segment lost 6 bases and the V segment lost 4 bases, leaving 12 bases of the junction unmatched. Germline V lookup: CDR1 MNHNS, CDR2 SASEGT. The CDR3 DNA is TGTGCCAGCAGTGCTACGGGACTAGCGGCCCGTGGGGATACGCAGTATTTT. It yields the protein CASSATGLAARGDTQYF.

The rearrangement links TRBV6-5 to TRBJ1-3; no definite D call. The V end lost 6 bases, the J end lost 0 bases, and 9 bases lay between the germline ends. The CDR3 totals 14 residues. CDR1 is MNHEY, CDR2 SVGAGI, per germline. In DNA form, the CDR3 reads TGTGCCAGCAGGCAACCCGGCTCTGGAAACACCATATATTTT. This translates into CASRQPGSGNTIYF.

This chain uses TRBV6-2 or TRBV6-3 with TRBJ2-2; 9 positions agree with TRBD2. Germline trimming cut 0 bases from V and 4 bases from J; bases unmatched to any gene: 6. Germline V lookup: CDR1 MNHEY, CDR2 SVGEGT. The CDR3 is 17 residues long. Written as DNA, the CDR3 is TGTGCCAGCAGTTACTCGATTGTGCGGGGGGGCACCGGGGAGCTGTTTTTT. It specifies CASSYSIVRGGTGELFF.

In its sample, this clone was seen once. The CDR3 is CAWSRGNIRNSGNTIYF. In DNA, the CDR3 is TGTGCCTGGAGTCGGGGGAATATTAGAAACTCTGGAAACACCATATATTTT. The V gene is TRBV30, the J gene TRBJ1-3; maybe TRBD1 (5 bases). Germline V gene sequence: CDR1 GTSNPN, CDR2 SVGIG (reference sequence). With 2 bases removed from V and 0 bases from J, the gap between germline ends came to 17 bases. This CDR3 contains 17 residues.

This clone was detected a few times. V gene TRBV11-2 combines with J gene TRBJ1-4; 8 bases align to TRBD1. The germline V gene encodes CDR1 SGHAT and CDR2 FQNNGV. After removal of 4 bases from V and 7 bases from J, the junction contained 5 bases not matched to a gene. The CDR3 is 14 residues long. CDR3 loop: CASSSGTGFEKLFF. In DNA form, the CDR3 reads TGTGCCAGCAGCTCCGGGACAGGCTTTGAAAAACTGTTTTTT.

The rearrangement links TRBV7-2 to TRBJ2-5, with TRBD1 identical over 7 bases. Unmatched junction bases numbered 12, after V lost 3 bases and J lost 11 bases. This CDR3 is built from 14 residues. The germline V gene encodes CDR1 SGHTA and CDR2 FQGNSA. The CDR3 loop is CASSFTYRGEGQYF. As DNA, the CDR3 is TGTGCCAGCAGCTTTACCTACAGGGGAGAGGGGCAGTACTTC.

This sequence joins TRBV6-6 and TRBJ1-5, with D possibly matching TRBD1 (6 bases). The CDR3 consists of 13 residues. Germline V gene lookup returns CDR1 MNHNY and CDR2 SVGAGI (reference sequence). V lost 2 bases and J lost 4, with 6 bases in between. The CDR3 is CASSYGQNQPQHF. As DNA, the CDR3 is TGTGCCAGCAGTTACGGACAGAATCAGCCCCAGCATTTT.

J is TRBJ2-3 and V is TRBV3-1 (or the pseudogene TRBV3-2); D remains unclear. Trimming stripped 1 base from V and 5 bases from J, with 7 bases between. Germline V gene sequence: CDR1 LGHDT, CDR2 YNNKEL (reference sequence). This CDR3 contains 13 residues. The CDR3: CASSQATVDTQYF. The DNA for the CDR3 is TGTGCCAGCAGCCAAGCTACCGTAGATACGCAGTATTTT.

This clone has a handful of counts. The rearrangement joins TRBV6-2 or TRBV6-3 to TRBJ2-2; the D gene is possibly TRBD2 (6 bases). Germline-derived CDR1 and CDR2 are MNHEY and SVGEGT. The CDR3 extends over 16 amino acids. With 2 bases removed from V and 7 bases from J, the gap between germline ends came to 17 bases. CDR3 in amino acids: CASSYVRGNGFGELFF. The CDR3 DNA follows: TGTGCCAGCAGTTACGTCCGGGGGAATGGATTCGGGGAGCTGTTTTTT.

As concerns this clone: The junction departs from germline at one end; a sequencing error may be responsible. V usage is TRBV20-1 and J usage is TRBJ1-2; 7 nucleotides agree with TRBD1. The germline gives CDR1 DFQATT, CDR2 SNEGSKA (reference sequence). The CDR3 sequence is 11 residues long. CDR3 nucleotides: TGCAGTGCTCGAATGGGGGACAGTAGACCCTTC. It specifies CSARMGDSRPF.

The rearrangement uses TRBV7-2 and TRBJ2-1; perhaps TRBD1 as D (5 bases). The germline CDR1 and CDR2 sequences are SGHTA and FQGNSA. V was cut by 1 base and J by 2 bases, with 15 bases left in between. CDR3 length: 17 residues. CDR3 coding DNA: TGTGCCAGCAGCTTAGAGGGGCTAGTAGCCACCTACAATGAGCAGTTCTTC. Protein: CASSLEGLVATYNEQFF.

The V call is TRBV5-1, the J call TRBJ1-2; D not resolved. There are 13 residues in the CDR3. Germline V gene data show CDR1 as SGHRS and CDR2 as YFSETQ. Deletions cut 0 bases from V and 3 bases from J, with 6 bases between. The CDR3 DNA sequence: TGCGCCAGCAGCTTGGGGGCTGACTATGGCTACACCTTC. Translated, it gives CASSLGADYGYTF.

The rearrangement uses TRBV18 and TRBJ2-1, with 9 bases fitting TRBD2. This CDR3 is 14 amino acids long. Per germline, CDR1 KGHSH and CDR2 LQKENI. Trimming removed 3 bases from V and 4 bases from J; junction bases left unmatched: 1. The DNA of the CDR3 is TGTGCCAGCTCACCGACTAGCGGTTACAATGAGCAGTTCTTC. Encoded protein: CASSPTSGYNEQFF. Looking up the rest from reference TRBV18 and TRBJ2-1 gives the full variable domain: NAGVMQNPRHLVRRRGQEARLRCSPMKGHSHVYWYRQLPEEGLKFMVYLQKENIIDESGMPKERFSAEFPKEGPSILRIQQVVRGDSAAYFCASSPTSGYNEQFFGPGTRLTVL.

CDR3 amino acids: CASSYTRDRYPNQPQHF. CDR3 coding DNA: TGTGCCAGCAGTTATACCCGGGACAGATATCCCAATCAGCCCCAGCATTTT. The chain is built from TRBV6-2 or TRBV6-3 and TRBJ1-5; 7 bases line up with TRBD1. Germline V gene data show CDR1 as MNHEY and CDR2 as SVGEGT. This CDR3 contains 17 residues. Losses at the gene ends were 3 bases for V and 3 bases for J; bases not matched to a gene: 11.

The V gene is TRBV5-1, the J gene TRBJ1-1; 7 nucleotides align to TRBD1. Germline V gene lookup returns CDR1 SGHRS and CDR2 YFSETQ. This CDR3 has 17 amino acids. Germline trimming cut 0 bases from V and 6 bases from J; bases unmatched to any gene: 14. The CDR3 is CASSLEVGRQGRAEAFF. The CDR3, as DNA: TGCGCCAGCAGCTTGGAGGTGGGACGACAGGGACGGGCTGAAGCTTTCTTT.

The V gene is TRBV5-4, the J gene TRBJ2-2, with D possibly matching TRBD1 (6 bases). The CDR3 length is 14 residues. Germline CDR1 SGHNT, CDR2 YYREEE (reference sequence). The germline V and J ends were trimmed by 4 bases and 2 bases, with 9 bases remaining between them. CDR3 coding DNA: TGTGCCAGCAGCGAGACAGGAAACACCGGGGAGCTGTTTTTT. This encodes CASSETGNTGELFF.

This sequence joins TRBV5-1 and TRBJ1-3; D not certain. Trimming removed 0 bases from V and 0 bases from J, with 7 bases in between. This CDR3 region has 15 residues. Per the germline V gene, CDR1 is SGHRS and CDR2 is YFSETQ. In DNA, the CDR3 is TGCGCCAGCAGCTTGGATCGGGGCTCTGGAAACACCATATATTTT. Protein sequence: CASSLDRGSGNTIYF.

This chain joins TRBV19 and TRBJ1-5; the match to TRBD1 covers 10 bases. The germline CDR1 and CDR2 sequences are LNHDA and SQIVND (reference sequence). With V trimmed by 6 bases and J by 1 base, 6 bases remained unmatched. The CDR3 runs to 16 residues. CDR3 residues: CASRGQGLQSNQPQHF. In nucleotides, the CDR3 is TGTGCCAGTAGGGGACAGGGGCTTCAGAGCAATCAGCCCCAGCATTTT.

This sequence joins TRBV10-3 and TRBJ1-5; possible D gene TRBD1, 5 bases. Trimming took 3 bases from V and 6 from J, leaving 18 bases between them. Germline loops: CDR1 ENHRY, CDR2 SYGVKD. The CDR3 has 16 amino acids. The CDR3 region is CAISDFGGRGGQPQHF. The CDR3, as DNA: TGTGCCATCAGTGACTTCGGGGGTAGGGGCGGTCAGCCCCAGCATTTT.

This rearrangement joins TRBV10-3 to TRBJ1-3; D is perhaps TRBD1 (5 bases). The CDR3 consists of 16 residues. CDR1 and CDR2 from the germline V gene are ENHRY and SYGVKD. V lost 4 bases, J lost 2 bases, and 15 bases lay in between. The CDR3 DNA sequence: TGTGCCATCAGTGGAGGCGGGACGGCGACTGGAAACACCATATATTTT. The encoded protein is CAISGGGTATGNTIYF.

V gene TRBV11-3 combines with J gene TRBJ2-6; possibly TRBD1 for D (5 bases). Germline lookup yields CDR1 SGHNT and CDR2 YENEEA. CDR3 size: 16 residues. Between the trimmed V and J ends, which lost 5 bases and 4 bases, there was a span of 15 bases. CDR3 loop: CASSPLGAKGANVLTF. The CDR3 DNA reads as TGTGCCAGCAGCCCCCTTGGGGCAAAAGGGGCCAACGTCCTGACTTTC.